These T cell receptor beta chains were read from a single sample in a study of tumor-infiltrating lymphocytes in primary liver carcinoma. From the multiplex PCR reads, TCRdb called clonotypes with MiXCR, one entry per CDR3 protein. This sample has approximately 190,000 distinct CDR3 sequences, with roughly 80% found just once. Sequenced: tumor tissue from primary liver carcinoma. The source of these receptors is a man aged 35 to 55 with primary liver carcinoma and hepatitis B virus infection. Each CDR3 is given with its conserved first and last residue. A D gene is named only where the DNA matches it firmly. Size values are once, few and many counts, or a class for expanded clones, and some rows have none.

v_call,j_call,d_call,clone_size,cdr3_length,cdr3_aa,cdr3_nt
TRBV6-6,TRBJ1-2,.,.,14,CASTLQSDSCGYTF,TGTGCCAGTACCTTACAGTCGGACAGCTGTGGCTACACCTTC
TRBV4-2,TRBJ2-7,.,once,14,CASSQEAASYEQYF,TGTGCCAGCAGCCAAGAAGCAGCATCCTATGAGCAGTATTTC
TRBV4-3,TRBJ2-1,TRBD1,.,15,CASSQFQGASDEHFF,TGCGCCAGTAGCCAATTTCAGGGGGCTAGCGATGAGCACTTCTTC
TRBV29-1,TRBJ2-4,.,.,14,CSVRDTLDKNIQYF,TGCAGCGTCCGGGACACCCTAGACAAAAACATTCAGTATTTC
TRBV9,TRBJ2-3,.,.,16,CTSSSDPLVFTDTQYF,TGTACCAGCAGCTCTGACCCCCTAGTGTTCACAGATACGCAGTATTTT
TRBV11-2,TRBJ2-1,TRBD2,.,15,CASSFSGPLHKEQFF,TGTGCCAGCAGCTTTAGCGGGCCACTCCACAAAGAACAGTTCTTC
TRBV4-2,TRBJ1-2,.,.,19,CASSQGTEGLGGMNYGYTF,TGTGCCAGCAGCCAAGGGACGGAGGGATTAGGGGGGATGAACTATGGCTACACCTTC
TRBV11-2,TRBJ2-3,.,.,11,CTSSLGDTQYF,TGTACGAGCAGCTTAGGAGATACGCAGTATTTT
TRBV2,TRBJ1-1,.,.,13,CANSEVGGHGAFF,TGCGCCAACAGTGAAGTAGGCGGGCATGGAGCTTTCTTT
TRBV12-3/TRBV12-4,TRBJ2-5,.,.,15,CATAEVVWRLETQYF,TGTGCCACCGCAGAAGTGGTATGGAGGCTTGAGACCCAGTACTTC
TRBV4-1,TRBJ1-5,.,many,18,CASSQEVSRSLLNQPQHF,TGCGCCAGCAGCCAAGAGGTGTCGAGATCACTACTCAATCAGCCCCAGCATTTT
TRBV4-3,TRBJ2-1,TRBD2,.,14,CVSSLGSGGNKQFF,TGCGTCAGCAGCCTGGGCAGCGGGGGGAATAAGCAGTTCTTC
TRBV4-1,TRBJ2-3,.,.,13,CASSQVFTDTRYF,TGCGCCAGCAGCCAAGTTTTCACAGATACTCGGTATTTT
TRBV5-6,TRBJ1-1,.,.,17,CACSLVSGTGRNTEAFF,TGTGCCTGCAGCTTGGTTAGCGGCACAGGGAGAAACACTGAAGCTTTCTTT
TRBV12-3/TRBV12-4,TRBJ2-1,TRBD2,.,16,CASNQELAVPDNEQFF,TGTGCCAGCAATCAAGAACTAGCGGTACCGGACAATGAGCAGTTCTTC
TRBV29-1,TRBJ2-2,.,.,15,CSVGAGLGFTGELFF,TGCAGCGTGGGGGCGGGGCTAGGCTTCACCGGGGAGCTGTTTTTT
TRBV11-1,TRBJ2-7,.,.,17,CVSSLGPAGESSYEDYF,TGTGTCAGCAGCTTAGGGCCGGCGGGTGAAAGCTCCTACGAGGACTACTTC
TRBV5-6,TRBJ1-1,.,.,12,CANSLVNGETFF,TGTGCCAACAGCTTGGTGAACGGAGAAACTTTCTTT
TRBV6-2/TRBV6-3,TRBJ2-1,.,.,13,CARRPDSYNEQFF,TGTGCCAGGAGACCAGACAGTTACAATGAACAGTTCTTC
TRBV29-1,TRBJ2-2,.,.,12,CSVLTNTGELFF,TGTAGCGTTTTAACGAACACCGGGGAGCTGTTTTTT